A selection of T cell receptor beta chains follows, all from one sample in a study of T cells in Graves' hyperthyroidism and ophthalmopathy. MiXCR was run by TCRdb on the multiplex PCR reads, yielding one entry per CDR3 protein. Here the sample spans 35,000 to 45,000 distinct CDR3 sequences, less than 50% being singletons. Sample: blood. The receptors shown here come from a woman aged 50 to 60 with Graves' hyperthyroidism that later progressed to Graves' ophthalmopathy. CDR3s include the opening cysteine and the closing phenylalanine or tryptophan. A D gene is named only where the DNA matches it firmly. Clone size is shown for a subset of rows, as once, few, many or a class of expanded clone.

j_call	clone_size	v_call	d_call	cdr3_aa	cdr3_nt
TRBJ1-6	many	TRBV6-6	TRBD1	CASTMDRGLSPLHF	TGTGCCAGCACCATGGACAGGGGGCTTTCACCCCTCCACTTT
TRBJ2-7	NA	TRBV9	NA	CASSGRDTYERYF	TGTGCCAGCAGCGGACGGGACACGTACGAGCGGTACTTC
TRBJ1-2	many	TRBV6-5	NA	CASRGRKVGYTF	TGTGCCAGCAGAGGACGGAAGGTTGGCTACACCTTC
TRBJ2-3	many	TRBV28	NA	CASSEGQLLDTQYF	TGTGCCAGCAGTGAGGGACAACTACTAGATACGCAGTATTTT
TRBJ2-5	many	TRBV30	NA	CAWSVQLETQYF	TGTGCCTGGAGTGTACAGTTAGAGACCCAGTACTTC
TRBJ2-1	NA	TRBV7-6	TRBD2	CVTRGLAGWNEQFF	TGTGTCACGAGGGGACTAGCGGGATGGAATGAGCAGTTCTTC
TRBJ1-6	NA	TRBV20-1	TRBD1	CSARVSGTDNSPLHF	TGCAGTGCTAGAGTTAGCGGGACAGACAATTCACCCCTCCACTTT
TRBJ1-2	many	TRBV19	TRBD1	CASSIDGGRGRVGGYTF	TGTGCCAGTAGTATAGACGGTGGCAGGGGGCGTGTGGGAGGCTACACCTTC
TRBJ2-1	NA	TRBV24-1	TRBD2	CATSDAGLAGGPKQFF	TGTGCCACCAGTGACGCCGGACTAGCGGGAGGGCCAAAGCAGTTCTTC
TRBJ2-6	many	TRBV30	NA	CAWRNKDWANVLTF	TGTGCCTGGAGAAACAAAGACTGGGCCAACGTCCTGACTTTC
TRBJ2-7	many	TRBV5-1	TRBD2	CASSLLLAGYEQYF	TGCGCCAGCAGCTTGTTACTAGCGGGCTACGAGCAGTACTTC
TRBJ2-1	NA	TRBV20-1	NA	CSARWASVSMGQFF	TGCAGTGCTAGGTGGGCTAGCGTTTCTATGGGCCAGTTCTTC
TRBJ1-2	NA	TRBV7-9	NA	CASSLGRGYTF	TGTGCCAGCAGCTTAGGGCGAGGCTACACCTTC
TRBJ1-2	many	TRBV6-2/TRBV6-3	NA	CASTADGLTIYGYTF	TGTGCCAGCACTGCGGATGGACTGACCATCTATGGCTACACCTTC
TRBJ2-1	NA	TRBV11-2	TRBD2	CAGSRTPSGRTFNEQFF	TGTGCCGGCAGCCGCACCCCTAGCGGGAGGACATTCAATGAGCAGTTCTTC
TRBJ2-2	many	TRBV7-8	NA	CASSLVIGSNTGELFF	TGTGCCAGCAGCTTAGTTATAGGGTCGAACACCGGGGAGCTGTTTTTT
TRBJ2-1	NA	TRBV7-6	TRBD2	CASSLVAGADEQFF	TGTGCCAGCAGCTTAGTAGCGGGAGCGGATGAGCAGTTCTTC
TRBJ2-5	NA	TRBV2	TRBD1	CASSEGQARSQPQYF	TGTGCCAGCAGCGAAGGACAGGCTCGGTCTCAGCCCCAGTACTTC